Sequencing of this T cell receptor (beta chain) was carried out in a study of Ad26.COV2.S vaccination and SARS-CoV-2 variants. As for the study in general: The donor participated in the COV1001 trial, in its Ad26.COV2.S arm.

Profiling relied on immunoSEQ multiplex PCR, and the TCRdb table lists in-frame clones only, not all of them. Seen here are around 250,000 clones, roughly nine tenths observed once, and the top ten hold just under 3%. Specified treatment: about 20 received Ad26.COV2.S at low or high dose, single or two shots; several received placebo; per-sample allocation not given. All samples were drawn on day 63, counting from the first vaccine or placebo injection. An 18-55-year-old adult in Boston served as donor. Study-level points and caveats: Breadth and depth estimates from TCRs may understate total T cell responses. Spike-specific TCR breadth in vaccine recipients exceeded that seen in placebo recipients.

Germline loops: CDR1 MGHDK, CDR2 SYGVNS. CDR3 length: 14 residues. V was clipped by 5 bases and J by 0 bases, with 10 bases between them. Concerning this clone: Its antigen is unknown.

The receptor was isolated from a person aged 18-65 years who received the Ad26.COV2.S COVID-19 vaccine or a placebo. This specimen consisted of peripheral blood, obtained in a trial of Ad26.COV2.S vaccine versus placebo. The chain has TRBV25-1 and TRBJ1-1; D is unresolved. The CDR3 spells CASSSNQLNTEAFF. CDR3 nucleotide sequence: TGTGCCAGCAGTTCGAATCAGTTGAACACTGAAGCTTTCTTT.